Listed below are T cell receptor beta chains from one sample, sequenced in a study of blood T cells in healthy people across ages. From the 5' RACE reads, TCRdb called clonotypes with MiXCR, one entry per CDR3 protein. The sample includes more than 450,000 distinct CDR3 sequences, roughly a quarter seen only once; the top ten take about 3.9%. This sample was also put to use in a study of T cells of mothers and their children.

The specimen was blood. The receptor set was obtained from a boy younger than 10 in good health. CDR3s include the opening cysteine and the closing phenylalanine or tryptophan. The order of the fields is clone size, D gene, J gene, V gene, CDR3 protein, CDR3 DNA. The D gene is left open where the match is weak. Expanded clones get a size class; other rows say once, few or many, or leave the size out.

clone size: few
D gene: TRBD1
J gene: TRBJ1-3
V gene: TRBV4-1
CDR3 protein: CASSQDRVANTIYF
CDR3 DNA: TGCGCCAGCAGCCAGGACAGGGTCGCGAACACCATATATTTT

clone size: NA
D gene: NA
J gene: TRBJ2-5
V gene: TRBV4-3
CDR3 protein: CASSQEGRDETQYF
CDR3 DNA: TGCGCCAGCAGCCAAGAAGGTCGGGATGAGACCCAGTACTTC

clone size: few
D gene: NA
J gene: TRBJ1-1
V gene: TRBV4-3
CDR3 protein: CASSQDMGDSTEAFF
CDR3 DNA: TGCGCCAGCAGCCAAGATATGGGGGATTCCACTGAAGCTTTCTTT

clone size: few
D gene: NA
J gene: TRBJ2-5
V gene: TRBV15
CDR3 protein: CATSMGGGRTETQYF
CDR3 DNA: TGTGCCACCAGCATGGGAGGGGGGCGCACAGAGACCCAGTACTTC

clone size: NA
D gene: NA
J gene: TRBJ2-2
V gene: TRBV4-2
CDR3 protein: CASSSGVGAPQTTFYEPGELFF
CDR3 DNA: TGTGCCAGCAGTTCCGGGGTGGGCGCTCCCCAAACTACTTTCTATGAGCCCGGGGAGCTGTTTTTT

clone size: few
D gene: NA
J gene: TRBJ2-2
V gene: TRBV29-1
CDR3 protein: CSVESDTSNTGELFF
CDR3 DNA: TGCAGCGTTGAAAGTGACACGTCGAACACCGGGGAGCTGTTTTTT

clone size: few
D gene: TRBD1
J gene: TRBJ2-5
V gene: TRBV12-5
CDR3 protein: CASGLVLDREFKETQYF
CDR3 DNA: TGTGCTAGTGGTTTGGTACTGGACAGGGAGTTTAAGGAGACCCAGTACTTC

clone size: NA
D gene: NA
J gene: TRBJ2-7
V gene: TRBV29-1
CDR3 protein: CSVLRRGYEQYF
CDR3 DNA: TGCAGCGTGCTCCGAAGGGGCTACGAGCAGTACTTC

clone size: few
D gene: TRBD2
J gene: TRBJ2-1
V gene: TRBV6-5
CDR3 protein: CASSYGTTYNEQFF
CDR3 DNA: TGTGCCAGCAGTTATGGGACTACCTACAATGAGCAGTTCTTC

clone size: few
D gene: TRBD1
J gene: TRBJ1-5
V gene: TRBV6-5
CDR3 protein: CASSWTGNSNQPQHF
CDR3 DNA: TGTGCCAGCAGTTGGACAGGGAATAGCAATCAGCCCCAGCATTTT

clone size: NA
D gene: NA
J gene: TRBJ1-1
V gene: TRBV3-1
CDR3 protein: CASSRLDRGTEAFF
CDR3 DNA: TGTGCCAGCAGCCGCCTAGATCGGGGGACTGAAGCTTTCTTT

clone size: NA
D gene: NA
J gene: TRBJ2-7
V gene: TRBV9
CDR3 protein: CASSVDGQRRYEQYF
CDR3 DNA: TGTGCCAGCAGCGTAGACGGGCAGAGGAGATACGAGCAGTACTTC

clone size: NA
D gene: TRBD1
J gene: TRBJ1-2
V gene: TRBV2
CDR3 protein: CASSTSGTGGSGYTF
CDR3 DNA: TGTGCCAGCAGTACTTCCGGGACAGGGGGCAGTGGCTACACCTTC

clone size: NA
D gene: NA
J gene: TRBJ2-1
V gene: TRBV7-9
CDR3 protein: CASSGTRNEQFF
CDR3 DNA: TGTGCCAGCAGCGGTACTAGGAATGAGCAGTTCTTC

clone size: NA
D gene: TRBD1
J gene: TRBJ1-5
V gene: TRBV7-2
CDR3 protein: CASSFGQGQPQHF
CDR3 DNA: TGTGCCAGCAGCTTCGGACAGGGCCAGCCCCAGCATTTT

clone size: NA
D gene: TRBD1
J gene: TRBJ2-7
V gene: TRBV29-1
CDR3 protein: CSVTLTGNEQYF
CDR3 DNA: TGCAGCGTTACACTGACAGGGAACGAGCAGTACTTC

clone size: few
D gene: NA
J gene: TRBJ2-7
V gene: TRBV20-1
CDR3 protein: CSARSRDSPYEQYF
CDR3 DNA: TGCAGTGCTAGATCCCGGGACTCACCCTACGAGCAGTACTTC

clone size: few
D gene: NA
J gene: TRBJ2-3
V gene: TRBV7-2
CDR3 protein: CASSLRGRDTDTQYF
CDR3 DNA: TGTGCCAGCAGCTTACGCGGGCGGGACACAGATACGCAGTATTTT

clone size: NA
D gene: NA
J gene: TRBJ2-5
V gene: TRBV9
CDR3 protein: CASSKFWNQETQYF
CDR3 DNA: TGTGCCAGCAGTAAGTTTTGGAACCAAGAGACCCAGTACTTC

clone size: NA
D gene: NA
J gene: TRBJ2-5
V gene: TRBV5-1
CDR3 protein: CASSLAEGLETQYF
CDR3 DNA: TGCGCCAGCAGCTTGGCCGAGGGGTTAGAGACCCAGTACTTC

clone size: few
D gene: TRBD2
J gene: TRBJ2-5
V gene: TRBV20-1
CDR3 protein: CSALKMLAGDQETQYF
CDR3 DNA: TGCAGTGCTCTAAAGATGTTAGCGGGGGACCAAGAGACCCAGTACTTC

clone size: NA
D gene: NA
J gene: TRBJ1-2
V gene: TRBV7-2
CDR3 protein: CASSLSGGGRNFYGYTF
CDR3 DNA: TGTGCCAGCAGCCTAAGCGGGGGGGGCAGAAATTTCTATGGCTACACCTTC

clone size: few
D gene: NA
J gene: TRBJ2-7
V gene: TRBV4-1
CDR3 protein: CASSPFSAGRQSYEQYF
CDR3 DNA: TGCGCCAGCAGTCCATTTTCGGCGGGGCGGCAGTCATACGAGCAGTACTTC

clone size: NA
D gene: TRBD1
J gene: TRBJ2-5
V gene: TRBV9
CDR3 protein: CASSVYRGHLGETQYF
CDR3 DNA: TGTGCCAGCAGCGTATACAGGGGGCATCTCGGAGAGACCCAGTACTTC

clone size: NA
D gene: NA
J gene: TRBJ2-7
V gene: TRBV9
CDR3 protein: CASSVAGETGFYEQYF
CDR3 DNA: TGTGCCAGCAGCGTAGCCGGGGAGACGGGGTTCTACGAGCAGTACTTC

clone size: NA
D gene: TRBD1
J gene: TRBJ1-1
V gene: TRBV30
CDR3 protein: CAWSSPGQWNTEAFF
CDR3 DNA: TGTGCCTGGAGTTCCCCGGGACAGTGGAACACTGAAGCTTTCTTT

clone size: few
D gene: TRBD1
J gene: TRBJ1-2
V gene: TRBV5-6
CDR3 protein: CASSLGQGAFRGYTF
CDR3 DNA: TGTGCCAGCAGCTTGGGACAGGGGGCTTTCAGGGGCTACACCTTC